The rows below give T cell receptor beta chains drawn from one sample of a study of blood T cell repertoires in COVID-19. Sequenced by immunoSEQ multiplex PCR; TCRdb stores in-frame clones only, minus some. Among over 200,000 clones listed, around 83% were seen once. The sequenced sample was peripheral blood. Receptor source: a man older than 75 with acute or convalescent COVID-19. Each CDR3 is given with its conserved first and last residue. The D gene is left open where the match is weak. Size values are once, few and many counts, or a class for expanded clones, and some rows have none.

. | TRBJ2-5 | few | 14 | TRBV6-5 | CASRRTDLKETQYF | TGTGCCAGCAGACGGACGGACTTGAAAGAGACCCAGTACTTC
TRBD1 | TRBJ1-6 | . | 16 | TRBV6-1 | CASSESTGGLNSPLHF | TGTGCCAGCAGTGAGTCAACAGGGGGCTTGAATTCACCCCTCCACTTT
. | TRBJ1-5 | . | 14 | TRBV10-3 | CAISESAGLQPQHF | TGTGCCATCAGTGAGTCAGCAGGGTTGCAGCCCCAGCATTTT
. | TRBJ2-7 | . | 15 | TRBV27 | CASSSFTGPTHEQYF | TGTGCCAGCAGTTCATTCACGGGTCCTACACACGAGCAGTACTTC
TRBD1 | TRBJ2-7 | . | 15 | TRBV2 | CASSEGQLAVYEQYF | TGTGCCAGCAGCGAGGGACAGTTAGCCGTCTACGAGCAGTACTTC
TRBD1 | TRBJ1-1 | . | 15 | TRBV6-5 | CASSKTGQGRTEAFF | TGTGCCAGCAGCAAGACAGGACAGGGACGCACTGAAGCTTTCTTT
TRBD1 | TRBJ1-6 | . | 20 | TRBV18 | CASSPSLTTGARISYSPLHF | TGTGCCAGCTCACCATCCCTTACCACAGGGGCCCGTATTTCCTATTCACCCCTCCACTTT
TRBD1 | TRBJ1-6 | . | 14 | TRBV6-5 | CASSTTGVGSPLHF | TGTGCCAGCAGTACCACAGGGGTGGGCTCACCCCTCCACTTT
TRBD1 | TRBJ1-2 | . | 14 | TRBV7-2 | CASSWGQTNYGYTF | TGTGCCAGCAGCTGGGGACAGACTAACTATGGCTACACCTTC
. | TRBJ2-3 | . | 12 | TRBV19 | CASSEQNRPQYF | TGTGCCAGTAGTGAACAGAATCGACCGCAGTATTTT
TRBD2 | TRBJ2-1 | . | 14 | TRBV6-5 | CASSTSGGLRKQFF | TGTGCCAGCAGTACTAGCGGGGGCCTACGCAAGCAGTTCTTC
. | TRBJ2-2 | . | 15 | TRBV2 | CASTADWQGGGELFF | TGTGCCAGCACTGCAGACTGGCAGGGCGGCGGGGAGCTGTTTTTT
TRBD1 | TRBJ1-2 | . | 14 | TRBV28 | CASTLRTGYIGYTF | TGTGCCAGCACCTTGAGGACAGGCTACATTGGCTACACCTTC
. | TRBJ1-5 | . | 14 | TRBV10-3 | CAISDSAYNQPQHF | TGTGCCATCAGTGACTCAGCGTACAATCAGCCCCAGCATTTT
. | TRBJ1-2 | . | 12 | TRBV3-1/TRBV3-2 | CASSQGEYGYTF | TGTGCCAGCAGCCAAGGGGAGTATGGCTACACCTTC
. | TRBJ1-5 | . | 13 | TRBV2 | CASSETPYQPQHF | TGTGCCAGCAGTGAGACACCTTATCAGCCCCAGCATTTT
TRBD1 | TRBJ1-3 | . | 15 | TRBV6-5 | CASSYSTGGGNTIYF | TGTGCCAGCAGTTACTCAACAGGGGGGGGAAACACCATATATTTT
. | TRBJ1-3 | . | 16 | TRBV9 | CASSVDRGRAGNTIYF | TGTGCCAGCAGCGTAGATCGTGGCAGGGCTGGAAACACCATATATTTT
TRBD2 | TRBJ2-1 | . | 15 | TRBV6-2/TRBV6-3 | CASSNGGLASNEQFF | TGTGCCAGCAGTAATGGGGGACTAGCGTCCAATGAGCAGTTCTTC
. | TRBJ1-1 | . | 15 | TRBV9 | CASSVDNWPLTEAFF | TGTGCCAGCAGCGTAGATAATTGGCCCCTCACTGAAGCTTTCTTT
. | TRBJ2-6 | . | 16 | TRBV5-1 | CASSLFPGSGANVLTF | TGCGCCAGCAGCTTGTTTCCCGGCTCTGGGGCCAACGTCCTGACTTTC
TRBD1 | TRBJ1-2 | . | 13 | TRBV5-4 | CASSSTGARGYTF | TGTGCCAGCAGCTCCACAGGGGCGCGAGGCTACACCTTC
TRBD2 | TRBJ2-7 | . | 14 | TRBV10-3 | CAINSGTNLYEQYF | TGTGCCATCAACTCCGGGACTAATCTTTACGAGCAGTACTTC
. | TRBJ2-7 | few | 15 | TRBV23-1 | CASSQQAHSPYEQYF | TGCGCCAGCAGTCAACAAGCTCACAGCCCCTACGAGCAGTACTTC
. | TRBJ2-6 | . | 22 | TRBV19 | CASSPYPQVWRGNNSGANVLTF | TGTGCCAGTAGTCCCTACCCACAGGTCTGGAGGGGAAATAACTCTGGGGCCAACGTCCTGACTTTC
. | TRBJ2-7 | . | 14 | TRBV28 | CASSLVAGSYEQYF | TGTGCCAGCAGTTTAGTGGCAGGATCCTACGAGCAGTACTTC